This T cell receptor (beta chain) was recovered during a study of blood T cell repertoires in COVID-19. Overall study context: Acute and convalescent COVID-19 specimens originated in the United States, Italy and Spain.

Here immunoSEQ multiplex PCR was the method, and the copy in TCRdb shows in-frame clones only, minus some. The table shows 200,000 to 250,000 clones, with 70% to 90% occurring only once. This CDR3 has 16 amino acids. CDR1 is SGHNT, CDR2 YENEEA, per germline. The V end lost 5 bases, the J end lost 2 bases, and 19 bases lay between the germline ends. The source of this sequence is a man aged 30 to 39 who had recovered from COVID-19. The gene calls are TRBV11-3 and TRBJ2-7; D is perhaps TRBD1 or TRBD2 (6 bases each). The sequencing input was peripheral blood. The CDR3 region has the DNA TGTGCCAGCAGCCTAGGGGGAGGCGACAGAGCCTACGAGCAGTACTTC. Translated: CASSLGGGDRAYEQYF.